One and the same sample provided the 7 T cell receptor beta chains below, sequenced in a study of identical twins (TCRdb year 2016). Library generation was performed with 5' RACE. Sequencer: Illumina HiSeq 2000. The raw public reads went through TCRdb reprocessing: fastp at Q25, MiXCR clone calling, in-frame beta chains kept. Records with the same CDR3 protein are collapsed into one entry carrying the most frequent genes and DNA. Recorded for this sample are hundreds of thousands of distinct CDR3 sequences; less than 25% of them occurred a single time. The ten top clones hold roughly 4% of the sample. The same specimen was also included in a second study, on T cells expressing NK-cell markers.

Sequences were obtained from PBMCs. All receptors come from a woman aged 18-29 years in good health.

This clonotype appeared a few times. This chain uses TRBV5-1 with TRBJ1-1; 8 bases agree with TRBD1. V lost 0 bases to trimming and J lost 9 bases; unmatched junction nucleotides: 13. Germline CDR1 reads SGHRS; CDR2 reads YFSETQ. There are 16 residues in the CDR3. For the CDR3, the DNA is TGCGCCAGCAGCTTGGGGCCCCAGGGGGCGGAAGGGCAAGCTTTCTTT. Translated, it gives CASSLGPQGAEGQAFF.

The sample holds many counts of this clonotype. This chain joins TRBV5-6 and TRBJ2-7; 12 nucleotides agree with TRBD1. J gave up 6 bases and V 3 bases, and 4 bases lay outside the gene matches. The CDR3 length is 14 residues. The V gene's germline CDR1 is SGHDT and CDR2 YYEEEE. In DNA form, the CDR3 reads TGTGCCAGCAGCTCCGGGACAGGGGGCGCCGAGCAGTACTTC. Translated, it gives CASSSGTGGAEQYF. Drawing the rest from reference TRBV5-6 and TRBJ2-7, the complete variable domain is DAGVTQSPTHLIKTRGQQVTLRCSPKSGHDTVSWYQQALGQGPQFIFQYYEEEERQRGNFPDRFSGHQFPNYSSELNVNALLLGDSALYLCASSSGTGGAEQYFGPGTRLTVT.

This clonotype has a count of ten or more. V is TRBV20-1 and J is TRBJ2-5; no definite D call. V dropped 6 bases and J dropped 4 bases, with 15 bases sitting between them. This CDR3 is built from 13 residues. Germline values: CDR1 DFQATT, CDR2 SNEGSKA (reference sequence). The chain's CDR3 is CSAVDTPAETQYF. CDR3 sequence (DNA): TGCAGTGCGGTCGACACCCCGGCAGAGACCCAGTACTTC.

The rearrangement links TRBV27 to TRBJ2-2, with a tentative D call TRBD2 (6 bases). Trimming removed 7 bases from V and 4 bases from J, with 10 bases in between. The length of the CDR3 is 13 residues. The germline CDR1 and CDR2 sequences are MNHEY and SMNVEV (reference sequence). CDR3 residues: CASKTRGTGELFF. In DNA, the CDR3 is TGTGCCAGCAAGACTAGGGGCACCGGGGAGCTGTTTTTT.

V usage is TRBV20-1 and J usage is TRBJ2-1; no firm D call. Germline lookup yields CDR1 DFQATT and CDR2 SNEGSKA (reference sequence). V lost 3 bases and J lost 4, with 10 bases in between. The CDR3 is 13 residues long. The CDR3: CSASNSDYNEQFF. CDR3 sequence (DNA): TGCAGTGCTAGTAACAGCGATTACAATGAGCAGTTCTTC.

The chain couples TRBV10-1 to TRBJ2-7; D may be TRBD2 (6 bases). There are 14 residues in the CDR3. CDR1 and CDR2 (germline): WNHNN, SYGVQD (reference sequence). V was pared by 8 bases and J by 3 bases, with 17 bases between. The CDR3 DNA is TGCGCCAGCTCCTTCGGGACGGACTACTACGAGCAGTACTTC. It is translated as CASSFGTDYYEQYF.

J is TRBJ2-7 and V is TRBV7-6, with D maybe TRBD2 (5 bases). The CDR3 is 15 amino acids. Trimming removed 1 base from V and 6 bases from J, with 16 bases in between. Germline CDR1 reads SGHVS; CDR2 reads FNYEAQ. The CDR3 DNA is TGTGCCAGCAGCTTAGACAGCGGTGCCTATGGCGAGCAGTACTTC. It is translated as CASSLDSGAYGEQYF.